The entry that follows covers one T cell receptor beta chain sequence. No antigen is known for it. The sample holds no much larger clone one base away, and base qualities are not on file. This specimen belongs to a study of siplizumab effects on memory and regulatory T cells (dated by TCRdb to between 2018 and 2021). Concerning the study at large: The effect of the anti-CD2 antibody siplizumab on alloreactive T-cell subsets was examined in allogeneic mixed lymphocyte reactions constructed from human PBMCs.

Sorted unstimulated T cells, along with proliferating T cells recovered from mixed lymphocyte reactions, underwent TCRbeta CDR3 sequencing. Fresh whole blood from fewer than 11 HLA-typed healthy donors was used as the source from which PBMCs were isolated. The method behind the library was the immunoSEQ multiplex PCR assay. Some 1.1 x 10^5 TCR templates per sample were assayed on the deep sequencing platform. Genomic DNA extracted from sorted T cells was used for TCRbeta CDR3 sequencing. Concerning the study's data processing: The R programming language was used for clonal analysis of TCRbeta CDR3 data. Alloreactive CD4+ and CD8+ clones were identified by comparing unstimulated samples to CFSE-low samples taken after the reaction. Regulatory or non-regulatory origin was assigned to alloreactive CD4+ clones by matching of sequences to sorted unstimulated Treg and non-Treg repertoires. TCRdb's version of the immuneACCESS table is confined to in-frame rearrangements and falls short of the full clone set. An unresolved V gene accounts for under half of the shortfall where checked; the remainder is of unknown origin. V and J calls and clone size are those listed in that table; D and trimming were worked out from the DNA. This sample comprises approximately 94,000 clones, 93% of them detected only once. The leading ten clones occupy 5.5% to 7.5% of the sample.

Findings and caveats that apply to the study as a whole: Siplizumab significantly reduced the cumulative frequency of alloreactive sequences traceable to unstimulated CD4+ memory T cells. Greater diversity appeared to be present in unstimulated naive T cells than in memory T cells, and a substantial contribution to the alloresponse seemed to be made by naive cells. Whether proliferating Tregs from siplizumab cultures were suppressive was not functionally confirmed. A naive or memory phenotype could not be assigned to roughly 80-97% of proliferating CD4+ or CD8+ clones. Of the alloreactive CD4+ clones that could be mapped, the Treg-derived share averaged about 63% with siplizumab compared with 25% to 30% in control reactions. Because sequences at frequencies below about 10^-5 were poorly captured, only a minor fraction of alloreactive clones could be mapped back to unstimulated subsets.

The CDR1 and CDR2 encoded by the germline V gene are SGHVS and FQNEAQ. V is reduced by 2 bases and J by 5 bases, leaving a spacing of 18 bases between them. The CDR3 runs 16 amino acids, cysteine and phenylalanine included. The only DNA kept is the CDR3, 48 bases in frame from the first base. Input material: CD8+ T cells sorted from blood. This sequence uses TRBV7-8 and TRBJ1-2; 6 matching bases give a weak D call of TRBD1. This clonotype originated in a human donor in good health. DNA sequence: TGTGCCAGCAGCTTATCGACAGGAACCGTAGGATATGGCTACACCTTC. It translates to CASSLSTGTVGYGYTF.